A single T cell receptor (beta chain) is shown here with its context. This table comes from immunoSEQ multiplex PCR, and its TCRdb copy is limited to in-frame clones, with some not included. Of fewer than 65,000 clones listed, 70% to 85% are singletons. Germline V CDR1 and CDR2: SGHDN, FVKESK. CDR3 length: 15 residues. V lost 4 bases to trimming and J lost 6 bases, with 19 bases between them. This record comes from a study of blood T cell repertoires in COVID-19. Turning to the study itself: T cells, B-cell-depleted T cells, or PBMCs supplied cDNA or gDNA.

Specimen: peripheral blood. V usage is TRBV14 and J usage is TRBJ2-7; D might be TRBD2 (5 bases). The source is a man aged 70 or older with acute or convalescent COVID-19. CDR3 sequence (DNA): TGTGCCAGCAGCCCCACCACCACCTTTGGAGGCGAGCAGTACTTC. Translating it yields CASSPTTTFGGEQYF.